The 27 T cell receptor beta chains presented below share a single source sample, sequenced in a study of spatial heterogeneity in lung cancer. Time point here: sample taken at primary tumor resection. TCRdb re-called the 5' RACE reads with MiXCR, one entry per CDR3 protein. The sample holds some 80,000 distinct CDR3 sequences, 8% seen once. This specimen consisted of PBMCs, obtained at surgery. Receptor source: a male donor with early-stage non-small cell lung cancer.

The chain recombines TRBV10-1 with TRBJ1-5; D is possibly TRBD1 (6 bases). CDR1 and CDR2 (germline): WNHNN, SYGVQD (reference sequence). With 5 bases removed from V and 6 bases from J, the gap between germline ends came to 14 bases. The CDR3 runs to 14 residues. CDR3 DNA: TGCGCCAGCAGTCCCCCAGGGGAGGGTCAGCCCCAGCATTTT. It is translated as CASSPPGEGQPQHF.

This clonotype showed up just a few times. The genes are TRBV7-9 and TRBJ2-7; either TRBD1 or TRBD2 may supply D (5 bases each). V was trimmed by 2 bases and J by 10 bases, leaving 21 bases between them. This CDR3 is 15 amino acids long. CDR1 is SEHNR, CDR2 FQNEAQ, per germline (reference sequence). In nucleotides, the CDR3 is TGTGCCAGCAGCTTAACCCCCCTTGGGAGAGGGGAACAGTACTTC. This encodes CASSLTPLGRGEQYF.

This clonotype has ten or more counts. The J gene is TRBJ2-1, the V gene TRBV6-2 or TRBV6-3, with 16 bases that match TRBD2. V trimming: 7 bases; J trimming: 10 bases; junction bases outside the gene matches: 7. CDR3 length: 15 residues. Germline-derived CDR1 and CDR2 are MNHEY and SVGEGT. The CDR3 sequence: CASTGLAGGPGEQFF. As DNA, the CDR3 is TGTGCCAGCACGGGACTAGCGGGAGGGCCGGGCGAGCAGTTCTTC.

This clonotype was picked up a small number of times. The V gene is TRBV3-1, the J gene TRBJ2-2, with D unclear. V shed 3 bases and J shed 8 bases, with 13 bases lying between them. The germline gives CDR1 LGHDT, CDR2 YNNKEL (reference sequence). The CDR3 is made up of 14 amino acids. In nucleotides, the CDR3 is TGTGCCAGCAGCCAGGGTTCGGGCACGGGGGAGCTGTTTTTT. It encodes CASSQGSGTGELFF.

This clonotype was detected many times. The gene calls are TRBV28 and TRBJ2-7, with 10 positions matching TRBD2. The CDR3 is 14 residues long. With V trimmed by 4 bases and J by 4 bases, 4 bases remained unmatched. CDR1 MDHEN and CDR2 SYDVKM come from the germline V gene. For the CDR3, the DNA is TGTGCCAGCAGTTACGCGACTAGCGGGTACGAGCAGTACTTC. It specifies CASSYATSGYEQYF.

In its sample, this clonotype was seen many times. The chain uses TRBV24-1 and TRBJ2-1; no clear D gene. The germline V and J ends were trimmed by 4 bases and 4 bases, with 13 bases remaining between them. Germline CDR1 KGHDR, CDR2 SFDVKD. The CDR3 length is 15 residues. This chain's CDR3 is CATSDPQRSYNEQFF. The CDR3 nucleotides are TGTGCCACCAGTGACCCGCAACGCAGTTACAATGAGCAGTTCTTC.

This clonotype was seen at least ten times. The V and J genes are TRBV11-2 and TRBJ1-3, with D unclear. Trimming cost V 5 bases and J 2 bases, with 16 bases left between them. CDR3 size: 16 residues. The V gene's germline CDR1 is SGHAT and CDR2 FQNNGV. The CDR3 region is CASSGTISFTGNTIYF. Written as DNA, the CDR3 is TGTGCCAGCAGCGGTACAATTAGTTTTACTGGAAACACCATATATTTT. The entire variable domain, with the rest obtained from reference TRBV11-2 and TRBJ1-3, is as follows: EAGVAQSPRYKIIEKRQSVAFWCNPISGHATLYWYQQILGQGPKLLIQFQNNGVVDDSQLPKDRFSAERLKGVDSTLKIQPAKLEDSAVYLCASSGTISFTGNTIYFGEGSWLTVV.

The V call is TRBV20-1, the J call TRBJ2-3, with 10 bases aligning to TRBD2. The CDR3 sequence is 16 residues long. Germline V gives CDR1 DFQATT, CDR2 SNEGSKA (reference sequence). V gave up 5 bases and J gave up 1 base; unmatched junction bases: 9. CDR3 bases: TGCAGTGCTGACGGGCTAGCGGGAGCCCGCACAGATACGCAGTATTTT. As protein: CSADGLAGARTDTQYF.

This clonotype was detected ten times or more. This sequence joins TRBV12-3 or TRBV12-4 and TRBJ1-2; perhaps TRBD1 as D (5 bases). The CDR3 is 13 amino acids. The V gene lost 4 bases and the J gene lost 4 bases, with 10 bases spanning the gap. For the CDR3, the DNA is TGTGCCAGCAGTTCTCAGGGTCGCTATGGCTACACCTTC. Protein sequence: CASSSQGRYGYTF.

The table lists this clonotype with a few counts. The V gene is TRBV10-3, the J gene TRBJ2-7, with D unclear. In germline, CDR1 is ENHRY, CDR2 SYGVKD. The CDR3 sequence is 12 residues long. V dropped 6 bases and J dropped 3 bases, with 9 bases sitting between them. The CDR3 here is CAIRSGDYEQYF. As DNA, the CDR3 is TGTGCCATCAGGAGTGGGGACTACGAGCAGTACTTC.

The genes are TRBV27 and TRBJ1-1; D is unresolved. There are 13 residues in the CDR3. CDR1 is MNHEY and CDR2 is SMNVEV in the germline V gene (reference sequence). V shed 0 bases and J shed 5 bases, with 7 bases lying between them. Here the CDR3 reads CASSLSEATEAFF. DNA of the CDR3: TGTGCCAGCAGTTTATCCGAAGCGACTGAAGCTTTCTTT.

The table lists this clonotype with a few counts. The J gene is TRBJ2-2, the V gene TRBV9; TRBD2 is a possible D gene (6 bases). Between the trimmed V and J ends, which lost 2 bases and 5 bases, there was a span of 22 bases. The germline CDR1 and CDR2 sequences are SGDLS and YYNGEE. CDR3 length: 18 amino acids. The CDR3 sequence: CASSVPLGGRVGTGELFF. The CDR3 DNA is TGTGCCAGCAGCGTTCCCCTCGGAGGGAGAGTTGGTACCGGGGAGCTGTTTTTT.

The gene calls are TRBV7-2 and TRBJ1-1; D is unclear. Germline V lookup: CDR1 SGHTA, CDR2 FQGNSA. The CDR3 is 16 amino acids. Between the trimmed V and J ends, which lost 2 bases and 0 bases, there was a span of 13 bases. CDR3 region: CASSLSRDALNTEAFF. The CDR3 DNA reads TGTGCCAGCAGCTTATCCCGCGACGCCTTGAACACTGAAGCTTTCTTT.

This clonotype has ten or more counts. The chain has TRBV28 and TRBJ2-7; TRBD1 aligns across 8 bases. The CDR3 is 14 residues long. The ends lost 1 base at V and 4 bases at J; junction bases unmatched: 3. Germline assignment: CDR1 MDHEN and CDR2 SYDVKM. The CDR3 loop reads CASSLYRGWYEQYF. The CDR3 DNA follows: TGTGCCAGCAGTTTATACAGGGGGTGGTACGAGCAGTACTTC.

At least ten counts were recorded for this clonotype. The rearrangement links TRBV20-1 to TRBJ2-1, with 7 bases aligning to TRBD2. V dropped 6 bases and J dropped 6; count of bases not matched to a gene: 8. CDR3 length equals 13 residues. Germline CDR1 reads DFQATT; CDR2 reads SNEGSKA (reference sequence). CDR3 region: CSAQAGPGNEQFF. The CDR3 region has the DNA TGCAGTGCCCAAGCGGGACCTGGCAATGAGCAGTTCTTC.

V gene TRBV18 combines with J gene TRBJ2-7, with D perhaps being TRBD1 or TRBD2 (5 bases each). Between the trimmed V and J ends, which lost 4 bases and 5 bases, there was a span of 15 bases. Germline CDR1 is KGHSH and CDR2 is LQKENI. CDR3 length: 14 residues. CDR3 DNA sequence: TGTGCCAGCTCACGGGGGTTGACAGTGGACGAGCAGTACTTC. This codes for CASSRGLTVDEQYF.

This clonotype has more than one count but fewer than ten. The genes are TRBV5-1 and TRBJ1-2, with D hard to call. V lost 1 base, J lost 4 bases, and 11 bases lay in between. CDR1 and CDR2 (germline): SGHRS, YFSETQ. The CDR3 spans 14 residues. In DNA, the CDR3 is TGCGCCAGCAGCTTGAACGAGAACTTCTATGGCTACACCTTC. Amino acids: CASSLNENFYGYTF.

This clonotype was observed once. The V and J genes are TRBV12-3 or TRBV12-4 and TRBJ1-5; 8 bases match TRBD1. This CDR3 contains 14 residues. Trimming at V came to 6 bases and at J to 6 bases, leaving 7 bases not matched to a gene. Written as DNA, the CDR3 is TGTGCCAGCAGCCTGGACAGGGTAAGTCAGCCCCAGCATTTT. Translated, it gives CASSLDRVSQPQHF.

This clonotype has ten or more counts. The chain employs TRBV5-1 and TRBJ2-1, with D possibly TRBD1 on 6 matching bases. Germline loops: CDR1 SGHRS, CDR2 YFSETQ. The CDR3 covers 15 residues. V lost 3 bases and J 6 bases, leaving 16 bases between the germline ends. This CDR3 is CASSSLGDRLNEQFF. DNA for the CDR3: TGCGCCAGCAGCTCGTTAGGAGACAGGCTCAATGAGCAGTTCTTC.

This clonotype was observed many times. The CDR3 nucleotides read TGTGCCAGCAGTTCCCGTTCGGGGAACACCGGGGAGCTGTTTTTT. As protein: CASSSRSGNTGELFF. The chain links TRBV12-3 or TRBV12-4 to TRBJ2-2, with D hard to call. Deletions cut 4 bases from V and 1 base from J, with 10 bases between. CDR3 length: 15 residues.

In this sample, this clonotype turned up a few times. This chain joins TRBV7-9 and TRBJ1-1; the D is unclear. Germline V gives CDR1 SEHNR, CDR2 FQNEAQ (reference sequence). The CDR3 has 16 amino acids. Trimming took 5 bases from V and 0 from J, leaving 16 bases between them. CDR3 coding DNA: TGTGCCAGCAGCGGAAGTCCCGTGTTCATGAACACTGAAGCTTTCTTT. This translates into CASSGSPVFMNTEAFF.

At least ten counts were recorded for this clonotype. The V and J genes are TRBV28 and TRBJ2-3; TRBD1 is a possible D gene (5 bases). The V gene lost 2 bases and the J gene lost 8 bases, with 11 bases spanning the gap. This CDR3 has 13 amino acids. Germline values: CDR1 MDHEN, CDR2 SYDVKM. The CDR3 region is CASSLDGAGTQYF. In DNA form, the CDR3 reads TGTGCCAGCAGTTTAGATGGGGCCGGTACGCAGTATTTT. The full variable domain, its missing parts supplied by reference TRBV28 and TRBJ2-3, is DVKVTQSSRYLVKRTGEKVFLECVQDMDHENMFWYRQDPGLGLRLIYFSYDVKMKEKGDIPEGYSVSREKKERFSLILESASTNQTSMYLCASSLDGAGTQYFGPGTRLTVL.

The count of this clonotype is one. The chain employs TRBV3-1 and TRBJ2-7, with TRBD1 as a possible D gene (5 bases). Trimming removed 0 bases from V and 6 bases from J, with 12 bases in between. In germline, CDR1 is LGHDT, CDR2 YNNKEL (reference sequence). The CDR3 covers 14 residues. DNA for the CDR3: TGTGCCAGCAGCCAAGATATGGCAGGGTCCGAGCAGTACTTC. It encodes CASSQDMAGSEQYF.

This clonotype was detected a few times. This sequence joins TRBV25-1 and TRBJ1-1; D is possibly TRBD1 (6 bases). Germline loops: CDR1 MGHDK, CDR2 SYGVNS. The CDR3 contains 14 residues. V gave up 8 bases and J gave up 4 bases, with 17 bases separating them. CDR3 sequence reads: CASVDGGGTTEAFF. The CDR3 region has the DNA TGTGCCAGCGTTGACGGGGGCGGAACCACTGAAGCTTTCTTT.

The chain uses TRBV5-8 and TRBJ1-4; D may be TRBD1 (6 bases). Looked up from germline, CDR1 is SGHTS and CDR2 is YDEGEE. The CDR3 covers 16 residues. V lost 5 bases and J 4 bases, leaving 18 bases between the germline ends. CDR3 loop: CASSEIRDTGNEKLFF. CDR3 in DNA: TGTGCCAGCAGTGAGATCCGGGACACCGGTAATGAAAAACTGTTTTTT.

This clonotype was observed a handful of times. The chain has TRBV7-9 and TRBJ2-1; maybe TRBD1 (6 bases). Trimming shortened V by 2 bases and J by 3 bases, and 8 bases separated the two germline ends. This CDR3 is 14 amino acids long. Germline-derived CDR1 and CDR2 are SEHNR and FQNEAQ (reference sequence). The CDR3 DNA sequence: TGTGCCAGCAGCTTAAACAGGGACTACAATGAGCAGTTCTTC. Translating it yields CASSLNRDYNEQFF.

The rearrangement joins TRBV5-1 to TRBJ2-5, with 7 bases matching TRBD1. The junction had 6 bases not matched to a gene; V was cut back by 1 base and J by 3 bases. The CDR3 contains 15 residues. From germline, CDR1 is SGHRS and CDR2 YFSETQ. This CDR3 is CASSLIDRAEETQYF. CDR3 in DNA: TGCGCCAGCAGCTTGATCGACAGGGCCGAAGAGACCCAGTACTTC.